A single sample gave rise to the 30 T cell receptor beta chains below, sequenced in a study of blood T cells in healthy people across ages. The authors ran a second PCR of 7 to 11 cycles using a sample-barcoded 5' primer and a J-beta primer mix. Using its own MiXCR run on the 5' RACE reads, TCRdb lists one record per CDR3 protein. The table shows about 680,000 distinct CDR3 sequences, with approximately 49% occurring only once. Sequenced material: blood. The receptor set was obtained from a woman aged 55-69 years in good health.

This clonotype was counted between two and nine times. This may be a read error, as it is one base from a much larger clone. The chain recombines TRBV28 with TRBJ2-4; possibly TRBD2 for D (6 bases). Germline CDR1 MDHEN, CDR2 SYDVKM. Trimming stripped 4 bases from V and 3 bases from J, with 13 bases between. The CDR3 runs 15 residues. The CDR3 loop is CASSSGVGGKNIQYF. Here the CDR3 DNA reads TGTGCCAGCAGTTCGGGGGTCGGAGGCAAAAACATTCAGTACTTC.

The rearrangement joins TRBV6-6 to TRBJ2-7; perhaps D is TRBD1 or TRBD2 (5 bases each). The V gene lost 0 bases and the J gene lost 0 bases, with 12 bases spanning the gap. From germline, CDR1 is MNHNY and CDR2 SVGAGI (reference sequence). The CDR3 extends over 16 amino acids. DNA for the CDR3: TGTGCCAGCAGTTACTCGAAGCCAGGGAGCTCCTACGAGCAGTACTTC. This codes for CASSYSKPGSSYEQYF.

This chain connects TRBV6-1 to TRBJ2-7; 11 bases map to TRBD2. The CDR3 loop spans 17 amino acids. Losses at the gene ends were 2 bases for V and 6 bases for J; bases not matched to a gene: 12. The germline V gene encodes CDR1 MNHNS and CDR2 SASEGT. CDR3 loop: CASSETEILAGVFEQYF. The CDR3 DNA sequence: TGTGCCAGCAGTGAAACAGAAATACTAGCGGGAGTGTTCGAGCAGTACTTC.

The chain combines TRBV6-6 with TRBJ2-5; 8 nucleotides agree with TRBD1. Per the germline V gene, CDR1 is MNHNY and CDR2 is SVGAGI (reference sequence). V shed 5 bases and J 11 bases; nucleotides not matched to a gene: 16. The CDR3 is 15 residues long. DNA of the CDR3: TGTGCCAGCAGTCAAACGACAGGGGTGGTGAGGGAGCAGTACTTC. Its translation is CASSQTTGVVREQYF.

The rearrangement uses TRBV6-1 and TRBJ2-7, with 7 bases that match TRBD1. V trimming: 5 bases; J trimming: 8 bases; junction bases outside the gene matches: 15. Germline loops: CDR1 MNHNS, CDR2 SASEGT. The CDR3 spans 15 residues. CDR3 DNA: TGTGCCAGCAGTTCCGGGGTTTCCAGGGGGTATCAGCAGTACTTC. Translation: CASSSGVSRGYQQYF.

This clonotype was counted at least ten times. The chain couples TRBV5-5 to TRBJ2-6; 9 nucleotides match TRBD1. Per the germline V gene, CDR1 is SGHKS and CDR2 is YYEKEE (reference sequence). The CDR3 consists of 18 residues. With V trimmed by 2 bases and J by 0 bases, 6 bases remained unmatched. Here the CDR3 reads CASSFTGGPSSGANVLTF. In DNA form, the CDR3 reads TGTGCCAGCAGCTTCACAGGGGGCCCCTCCTCTGGGGCCAACGTCCTGACTTTC.

This chain links TRBV7-2 with TRBJ2-1; D not resolved. The DNA end is a closer match to TRBJ2-7, so the J assignment may be wrong. This CDR3 contains 15 residues. Germline V gives CDR1 SGHTA, CDR2 FQGNSA. CDR3 region: CASSLGPVRYNEQYF. CDR3 in DNA: TGTGCCAGCAGCTTAGGACCAGTCCGCTACAATGAGCAGTACTTC.

This clonotype was counted between two and nine times. The V gene is TRBV29-1, the J gene TRBJ2-7; 8 bases are a match to TRBD1. Per germline, CDR1 SQVTM and CDR2 ANQGSEA. The junction had 6 bases not matched to a gene; V was cut back by 3 bases and J by 5 bases. The CDR3 consists of 13 residues. The CDR3 DNA reads TGCAGCGTTGAGCGGCCAGGGGGCAACGAGCAGTACTTC. Protein: CSVERPGGNEQYF.

This clonotype showed up just a few times. The chain is built from TRBV24-1 and TRBJ2-1, with a possible D match to TRBD2 (7 bases). This CDR3 contains 18 residues. V was clipped by 4 bases and J by 7 bases, with 25 bases between them. Germline V gene lookup returns CDR1 KGHDR and CDR2 SFDVKD. The CDR3 loop is CATSDQGGAAGVRNEQFF. The CDR3 DNA reads TGTGCCACCAGTGACCAAGGGGGGGCGGCGGGAGTGAGAAATGAGCAGTTCTTC.

Remarks on this clonotype: This sequence may be a read error, since a much larger clone differs from it by one base. The V gene is TRBV7-2, the J gene TRBJ1-1; tentatively, D is TRBD1 (5 bases). The CDR3 sequence is 13 residues long. CDR1 and CDR2 (germline): SGHTA, FQGNSA. CDR3 nucleotides: TGTGCCAGCAGCTTAGGACAGAACGCTGAAGCTTTCTTT. It translates to CASSLGQNAEAFF.

This chain connects TRBV7-2 to TRBJ2-7; a weak D match, TRBD1 (5 bases). The CDR3 has 14 amino acids. Per the germline V gene, CDR1 is SGHTA and CDR2 is FQGNSA. Between the trimmed V and J ends, which lost 5 bases and 0 bases, there was a span of 11 bases. This CDR3 is CASSTHRSSYEQYF. The CDR3 region has the DNA TGTGCCAGCAGCACCCACAGGAGCTCCTACGAGCAGTACTTC. Full variable domain (remainder filled in from reference TRBV7-2 and TRBJ2-7): GAGVSQSPSNKVTEKGKDVELRCDPISGHTALYWYRQSLGQGLEFLIYFQGNSAPDKSGLPSDRFSAERTGGSVSTLTIQRTQQEDSAVYLCASSTHRSSYEQYFGPGTRLTVT.

The V call is TRBV20-1, the J call TRBJ2-7; no clear D gene. Trimming shortened V by 4 bases and J by 2 bases, and 9 bases separated the two germline ends. In germline, CDR1 is DFQATT, CDR2 SNEGSKA (reference sequence). The CDR3 is 12 residues long. Written as DNA, the CDR3 is TGCAGTGCTAAGAACGGACCCTACGAGCAGTACTTC. Encoded protein: CSAKNGPYEQYF.

V gene TRBV7-3 combines with J gene TRBJ2-2, with 8 bases identical to TRBD2. V was pared by 3 bases and J by 2 bases, with 2 bases of the junction left unmatched. The CDR3 sequence is 15 residues long. The germline CDR1 and CDR2 sequences are SGHTA and FQGTGA. CDR3 region: CASSLGLVNTGELFF. CDR3 DNA sequence: TGTGCCAGCAGCTTGGGACTAGTTAACACCGGGGAGCTGTTTTTT.

The rearrangement uses TRBV11-2 and TRBJ2-1; the match to TRBD1 covers 9 bases. The CDR3 spans 14 residues. The germline V gene encodes CDR1 SGHAT and CDR2 FQNNGV. V was pared by 6 bases and J by 8 bases, with 8 bases of the junction left unmatched. The CDR3 bases are TGTGCCAGCAGTTTACCGGGACAGGGCCATGAGCAGTTCTTC. Its protein product is CASSLPGQGHEQFF.

This rearrangement joins TRBV4-3 to TRBJ2-1; the D gene could be TRBD1 or TRBD2 (6 bases each). CDR1 LGHNA and CDR2 YSLEER come from the germline V gene. V lost 4 bases and J 2 bases, leaving 18 bases between the germline ends. The CDR3 covers 17 residues. In DNA form, the CDR3 reads TGCGCCAGCAGCCTCGGGGGCCTTGGGGTTCCCTACAATGAGCAGTTCTTC. Amino acid sequence: CASSLGGLGVPYNEQFF.

In its sample, this clonotype was seen a few times. The rearrangement uses TRBV5-1 and TRBJ2-1; 9 nucleotides align to TRBD1. CDR3 size: 16 residues. V lost 4 bases to trimming and J lost 2 bases; unmatched junction nucleotides: 7. In germline, CDR1 is SGHRS, CDR2 YFSETQ. The CDR3: CASSGTTGGAYNEQFF. CDR3 sequence (DNA): TGCGCCAGCAGCGGGACGACAGGGGGAGCCTACAATGAGCAGTTCTTC.

The chain recombines TRBV9 with TRBJ2-7, with unresolved D. The CDR3 runs to 14 residues. V lost 4 bases and J 3 bases, leaving 14 bases between the germline ends. Germline loops: CDR1 SGDLS, CDR2 YYNGEE. CDR3: CASSPSVSRYEQYF. The CDR3 nucleotides are TGTGCCAGCAGCCCCTCGGTCAGTCGCTACGAGCAGTACTTC. Full variable domain (missing parts from reference TRBV9 and TRBJ2-7): DSGVTQTPKHLITATGQRVTLRCSPRSGDLSVYWYQQSLDQGLQFLIQYYNGEERAKGNILERFSAQQFPDLHSELNLSSLELGDSALYFCASSPSVSRYEQYFGPGTRLTVT.

This chain joins TRBV11-2 and TRBJ2-7; possible D gene TRBD2, 6 bases. Looked up from germline, CDR1 is SGHAT and CDR2 is FQNNGV. This CDR3 is built from 16 residues. The ends were cut back, 2 bases at V and 2 bases at J, with 16 bases in the middle. DNA for the CDR3: TGTGCCAGCAGCTTAATCGGGGGAATGATCACCTACGAGCAGTACTTC. Its translation: CASSLIGGMITYEQYF.

This clonotype was observed a handful of times. The chain has TRBV20-1 and TRBJ2-4, with 7 nucleotides matching TRBD1. Trimming cost V 6 bases and J 3 bases; bases outside gene matches: 8. The CDR3 has 14 amino acids. CDR1 and CDR2 (germline): DFQATT, SNEGSKA (reference sequence). This CDR3 is CSATGTDNKNIQYF. The CDR3, as DNA: TGCAGTGCAACCGGGACAGATAACAAAAACATTCAGTACTTC.

The count of this clonotype is one. The rearrangement uses TRBV6-1 and TRBJ1-4; D ambiguous. The CDR3 runs to 11 residues. In germline, CDR1 is MNHNS, CDR2 SASEGT. The V and J ends lost 3 bases and 11 bases respectively, with 7 bases between them. The chain's CDR3 is CASSDQRKLFF. The CDR3 DNA is TGTGCCAGCAGTGACCAGAGGAAACTGTTTTTT.

This sequence joins TRBV7-8 and TRBJ2-5; TRBD2 agrees at 7 bases. The J call is doubtful: the DNA matches TRBJ2-7 better. This CDR3 has 14 amino acids. Germline V CDR1 and CDR2: SGHVS, FQNEAQ. CDR3 residues: CASSLRAGPYEQYF. Written as DNA, the CDR3 is TGTGCCAGCAGCTTGCGAGCGGGGCCCTACGAGCAGTACTTC.

This clonotype was counted only a few times. J is TRBJ2-7 and V is TRBV20-1; 13 bases line up with TRBD2. Germline values: CDR1 DFQATT, CDR2 SNEGSKA (reference sequence). Germline trimming cut 8 bases from V and 3 bases from J; bases unmatched to any gene: 10. There are 15 residues in the CDR3. The CDR3 loop is CSPFTSGRAFYEQYF. The DNA of the CDR3 is TGCAGTCCGTTCACTAGCGGGAGGGCCTTCTACGAGCAGTACTTC.

This clonotype was picked up a small number of times. V gene TRBV12-3 or TRBV12-4 combines with J gene TRBJ2-7, with 8 bases fitting TRBD2. V shed 7 bases, J shed 7 bases, and the junction held 9 bases outside the gene matches. This CDR3 spans 13 amino acids. CDR3: CASTVSGGEEQYF. The CDR3 DNA is TGTGCCAGCACCGTATCGGGGGGGGAGGAGCAGTACTTC.

The chain employs TRBV7-9 and TRBJ1-1; D is unresolved. CDR1 and CDR2 (germline): SEHNR, FQNEAQ (reference sequence). The CDR3 consists of 14 residues. V shed 5 bases and J shed 0 bases, with 10 bases lying between them. This chain's CDR3 is CASSIWNLNTEAFF. In DNA form, the CDR3 reads TGTGCCAGCAGCATATGGAACTTGAACACTGAAGCTTTCTTT. Filled out from reference TRBV7-9 and TRBJ1-1, the complete variable domain reads DTGVSQNPRHKITKRGQNVTFRCDPISEHNRLYWYRQTLGQGPEFLTYFQNEAQLEKSRLLSDRFSAERPKGSFSTLEIQRTEQGDSAMYLCASSIWNLNTEAFFGQGTRLTVV.

For the CDR3, the DNA is TGTGCCAGCTCTGACAGCGGGACAACAAACACCGGGGAGCTGTTTTTT. Its protein product is CASSDSGTTNTGELFF. This sequence joins TRBV18 and TRBJ2-2; a weak D match, TRBD2 (7 bases). CDR1 is KGHSH and CDR2 is LQKENI in the germline V gene. V was trimmed by 6 bases and J by 2 bases, leaving 16 bases between them. There are 16 residues in the CDR3.

There are a few counts of this clonotype. The V call is TRBV7-3, the J call TRBJ2-3; D perhaps matches TRBD2 (5 bases). The V end was cut by 5 bases, the J end by 3 bases, with 12 bases between. Germline V gene sequence: CDR1 SGHTA, CDR2 FQGTGA. The CDR3 totals 14 residues. Here the CDR3 DNA reads TGTGCCAGCAGCCCCCTCCCGGGGACAGATACGCAGTATTTT. Amino acids: CASSPLPGTDTQYF.

The table lists this clonotype with a few counts. The chain uses TRBV6-5 and TRBJ2-1; 13 bases match TRBD2. Germline CDR1 and CDR2: MNHEY and SVGAGI. J gave up 10 bases and V 5 bases, and 11 bases lay outside the gene matches. The length of the CDR3 is 16 residues. As DNA, the CDR3 is TGTGCCAGCAGTCCCGGACTAGCGGGAGAGGGTGGGGAGCAGTTCTTC. Translation: CASSPGLAGEGGEQFF.

The V and J genes are TRBV29-1 and TRBJ2-1; D may match TRBD1 or TRBD2 (5 bases each). The CDR3 has 15 residues. CDR1 is SQVTM and CDR2 is ANQGSEA in the germline V gene. Between the trimmed V and J ends, which lost 6 bases and 0 bases, there was a span of 15 bases. CDR3 sequence: CSVLGTEASYNEQFF. The CDR3 bases are TGCAGCGTCCTAGGGACGGAGGCCTCCTACAATGAGCAGTTCTTC.

This clonotype was observed a few times. This chain joins TRBV28 and TRBJ2-1; 9 positions agree with TRBD2. The CDR3 contains 13 residues. Germline trimming cut 8 bases from V and 10 bases from J; bases unmatched to any gene: 9. CDR1 is MDHEN and CDR2 is SYDVKM in the germline V gene. The CDR3 loop is CASFSGSNVEQFF. CDR3 DNA sequence: TGTGCCAGCTTTAGCGGGAGTAACGTAGAGCAGTTCTTC.

The chain combines TRBV6-7 with TRBJ1-4; the D is unclear. TRBV6-7 belongs to the ORF category, with a function that is uncertain. The CDR3 loop spans 15 amino acids. Trimming stripped 2 bases from V and 7 bases from J, with 14 bases between. The CDR3 spells CASSYPQGAGEKLFF. The CDR3 DNA reads as TGTGCCAGCAGTTACCCTCAAGGAGCTGGTGAAAAACTGTTTTTT.